The next 5 T cell receptor beta chains were all read from a single sample in a study of cytomegalovirus exposure and HLA in healthy donors. The PCR had 60 Vbeta and 13 Jbeta primers. Data came from immunoSEQ multiplex PCR; TCRdb stores just in-frame clones and leaves some out. This table holds approximately 120,000 clones, around 84% found once. Sequenced material: PBMCs. These receptors originate from a man aged 18 to 29 in good health and CMV-seronegative.

This chain links TRBV6-1 with TRBJ2-5; D may be TRBD1 (7 bases). The CDR3 is made up of 19 amino acids. The germline CDR1 and CDR2 sequences are MNHNS and SASEGT. Trimming took off 2 bases at V and 8 bases at J, with 30 bases between the two ends. The DNA for the CDR3 is TGTGCCAGCAGTGAAACGTTTATTTCAAAAGGAGGGACAGAAAGAACCCAGTACTTC. Residues: CASSETFISKGGTERTQYF.

This clone was detected only once. The chain recombines TRBV5-1 with TRBJ2-7, with D possibly TRBD2 on 5 matching bases. Per the germline V gene, CDR1 is SGHRS and CDR2 is YFSETQ. The CDR3 runs to 16 residues. The V gene lost 1 base and the J gene lost 6 bases, with 20 bases spanning the gap. The CDR3 region is CASSLRGHTTPGEQYF. CDR3 bases: TGCGCCAGCAGCTTGCGGGGTCACACCACTCCCGGCGAGCAGTACTTC.

On this clone: The CDR3 carries no conserved terminal phenylalanine or tryptophan, so it likely arises from a read error. The rearrangement uses TRBV2 and TRBJ1-1; D not resolved. Germline loops: CDR1 SNHLY, CDR2 FYNNEI. Trimming took 3 bases from V and 3 from J, leaving 8 bases between them. The CDR3 extends over 13 amino acids. The CDR3 sequence is CASSDGEYTEAFS. In DNA, the CDR3 is TGTGCCAGCAGTGATGGAGAATACACTGAAGCTTTCTCT.

This chain connects TRBV19 to TRBJ1-2, with unresolved D. Trimming pared 3 bases from V and 4 bases from J, leaving 15 bases between. The germline CDR1 and CDR2 sequences are LNHDA and SQIVND (reference sequence). CDR3 size: 15 residues. This CDR3 is CASSMGLGVSYGYTF. The CDR3 bases are TGTGCCAGTAGTATGGGTCTCGGGGTCTCCTATGGCTACACCTTC.

This chain uses TRBV6-5 with TRBJ1-5; TRBD1 is a possible D gene (6 bases). Germline V CDR1 and CDR2: MNHEY, SVGAGI. Trimming took 6 bases from V and 4 from J, leaving 10 bases between them. This CDR3 is 13 amino acids long. The CDR3 DNA follows: TGTGCCAGCAGCTGGACAGTGAATCAGCCCCAGCATTTT. Encoded protein: CASSWTVNQPQHF.